This note documents a single T cell receptor beta chain sequence. Its cognate antigen is unknown. Treatment specified: oral pan-JAK inhibitor, 5-10 mg twice daily. Germline V gene data show CDR1 as SEHNR and CDR2 as FQNEAQ (reference sequence). V gave up 6 bases and J gave up 4 bases; unmatched junction bases: 7. CDR3 length equals 15 residues. The authors extracted RNA and reverse transcribed it into cDNA as the sequencing template. Here immunoSEQ multiplex PCR was the method, and the copy in TCRdb shows in-frame clones only, minus some. The sample lists approximately 150,000 clones; approximately 60% were seen once. This sample was included in a study of CD8+ T cells in alopecia areata. Study-level points and caveats: Administration of tofacitinib significantly diminished scalp clonality and expanded CD8+ clones within the top 100. The study also sequences resident alphabeta T cells of normal skin in scalp samples.

The receptor was derived from a human donor with alopecia areata. This chain connects TRBV7-9 to TRBJ1-5; 9 nucleotides line up with TRBD1. Sequenced material: CD4+ T cells sorted from blood, taken at week 24, from a patient treated with tofacitinib. CDR3: CASSPGTGWNQPQHF. The CDR3 DNA reads TGTGCCAGCAGTCCCGGGACAGGGTGGAATCAGCCCCAGCATTTT.